This T cell receptor (beta chain) appears in the sequencing data of a study of T cells expressing NK-cell markers. About this clonotype itself: Its antigen is unknown.

The CDR3 loop spans 17 amino acids. The germline gives CDR1 SQVTM, CDR2 ANQGSEA. Study-wide findings and caveats: Four donors showed these clonotypes also leading the CD3+CD56-NKG2C+ fraction.

From its re-call of the 5' RACE reads, TCRdb lists each CDR3 protein once, without DNA. The listing contains about 370,000 distinct CDR3 sequences. This chain connects TRBV29-1 to TRBJ2-1; TCRdb's assignment of TRBD2 cannot be checked, as there is no DNA. This receptor was identified in a woman aged 45 to 65 in good health. Sequencing input: blood T cells: a sorted CD56 or NKG2C T cell subset, CD4+ or CD8+ T cells, or bulk PBMC T cells (not recorded which). The CDR3 spells CSVAPPGTSGSNDEQFF.